This is a list of T cell receptor beta chains from one sample in a study of blood T cell repertoires in COVID-19. Assay used: immunoSEQ multiplex PCR; TCRdb lists only in-frame clones, some missing. The data contain a few hundred thousand clones, about 82% of them seen just once; the ten biggest clones take up 7.2%. Sequenced material: peripheral blood. The receptors shown here come from a human donor in a cohort sampled during active COVID-19. Each CDR3 is given with its conserved first and last residue. A D gene is named only where the DNA matches it firmly. Clone size is given for some rows only: seen once, a few or many times, or a class if the clone is expanded.

abundance	d_gene	j_gene	v_gene	CDR3nt	CDR3aa
NA	NA	TRBJ2-7	TRBV12-5	TGTGCTACCTATAGGGGCAGGCAAGCCTACGAGCAGTACTTC	CATYRGRQAYEQYF
NA	TRBD1	TRBJ2-6	TRBV7-6	TGTGCCAGCAGCTTGGTCGGGACAGGGGGTTTTTCTGGGGCCAACGTCCTGACTTTC	CASSLVGTGGFSGANVLTF
NA	TRBD1	TRBJ2-2	TRBV7-6	TGTGCCAGCAGCCCCTCCCCGACAGGGGGCACCGGGGAGCTGTTTTTT	CASSPSPTGGTGELFF
NA	NA	TRBJ1-2	TRBV6-5	TGTGCCAGCATATCGGACAGAAACAACTATGGCTACACCTTC	CASISDRNNYGYTF
NA	TRBD1	TRBJ2-7	TRBV27	TGTGCCAGCAGGGACACAGGGGGCGAGCAGTACTTC	CASRDTGGEQYF
NA	TRBD1	TRBJ1-2	TRBV28	TGTGCCAGCAGTTCGGGACAGGGGGCTCTGGGCTACACCTTC	CASSSGQGALGYTF
NA	NA	TRBJ1-5	TRBV19	TGTGCCAGTAGTCTCGGACAGCACAATCAGCCCCAGCATTTT	CASSLGQHNQPQHF
NA	TRBD2	TRBJ2-3	TRBV18	TGTGCCAGCTCACCGCCCCTTACTAGCGGGGGAGATACGCAGTATTTT	CASSPPLTSGGDTQYF
NA	NA	TRBJ1-2	TRBV18	TGTGCCAGCTCACCTAGGACAGCCAACGCCTATGGCTACACCTTC	CASSPRTANAYGYTF
NA	TRBD1	TRBJ1-2	TRBV27	TGTGCCAGCAGTAAATCCCCCGGGACAGCCCGTCCTGGCTACACCTTC	CASSKSPGTARPGYTF
NA	NA	TRBJ1-5	TRBV12-5	TGTGCTAGTGGTGTCAGGGGTAATCAGCCCCAGCATTTT	CASGVRGNQPQHF
once	TRBD1	TRBJ1-5	TRBV24-1	TGTGCCACCAGTGAGGCAGGGGGCGGTCGGCAGCCCCAGCATTTT	CATSEAGGGRQPQHF
NA	NA	TRBJ1-5	TRBV10-1	TGCGCCAGCAGTAGGGACTTAAACCAGCCCCAGCATTTT	CASSRDLNQPQHF
once	TRBD1	TRBJ1-5	TRBV7-6	TGTGCCAGCAGCTTAGCGACAGGGGGCAATCAGCCCCAGCATTTT	CASSLATGGNQPQHF
few	TRBD2	TRBJ2-1	TRBV30	TGTGCCTGGAGTTCTTCCGGGACTAGCGGGGCAAATGAGCAGTTCTTC	CAWSSSGTSGANEQFF
NA	NA	TRBJ2-2	TRBV5-4	TGTGCCAGCAGCGTCCGTCGACAACGCCTTACGAACACCGGGGAGCTGTTTTTT	CASSVRRQRLTNTGELFF
NA	NA	TRBJ1-6	TRBV19	TGTGCCAGTAGTATAGCAAGGGGGTCGCGGTCACCCCTCCACTTT	CASSIARGSRSPLHF
NA	TRBD1	TRBJ2-1	TRBV15	TGTGCCACCAGCAGGGCTCCCCGGACAGGGAACAATGAGCAGTTCTTC	CATSRAPRTGNNEQFF
NA	NA	TRBJ1-2	TRBV2	TGTGCCAGCAGTGAAGCGGGGCTGTATGGCTACACCTTC	CASSEAGLYGYTF
NA	NA	TRBJ1-1	TRBV27	TGTGCCAGCAGTTTCGGGGGAAGGGGCACTGAAGCTTTCTTT	CASSFGGRGTEAFF
NA	TRBD2	TRBJ2-3	TRBV30	TGTGCCTGGAGTCCGGGCGGGGGGGCTTATACGCAGTATTTT	CAWSPGGGAYTQYF
NA	TRBD2	TRBJ2-7	TRBV30	TGTGCCTGGGGACGGGGGGGCCGCTACGAGCAGTACTTC	CAWGRGGRYEQYF
NA	NA	TRBJ2-1	TRBV30	TGTGCCTGGAGTGTTGTAAATGAGCAGTTCTTC	CAWSVVNEQFF
NA	NA	TRBJ1-2	TRBV9	TGTGCCAGCAGCGTCGGGCAGGGAGGACACTATGGCTACACCTTC	CASSVGQGGHYGYTF
once	TRBD1	TRBJ2-2	TRBV7-3	TGTGCCAGCACGCGGACAGGAAACACCGGGGAGCTGTTTTTT	CASTRTGNTGELFF
NA	NA	TRBJ2-7	TRBV7-9	TGTGCCAGCAGCCCGTTCAGCGGCTCTTTTTACGAGCAGTACTTC	CASSPFSGSFYEQYF
few	NA	TRBJ1-3	TRBV7-6	TGTGCCAGCAGCTTAGGGGGACACTCCTCTGGAAACACCATATATTTT	CASSLGGHSSGNTIYF
NA	NA	TRBJ1-6	TRBV2	TGTGCCAGCAGGGGCTCCTATTCACCCCTCCACTTT	CASRGSYSPLHF
NA	TRBD1	TRBJ1-2	TRBV24-1	TGTGCCACCAGTGGAAGGACAGGGGCGGACTATGGCTACACCTTC	CATSGRTGADYGYTF
NA	NA	TRBJ2-3	TRBV7-3	TGTGCCAGCAGCCCCGGCGGGGGCAACACAGATACGCAGTATTTT	CASSPGGGNTDTQYF
NA	NA	TRBJ2-6	TRBV5-6	TGTGCCAGCAGCTTGGAGGGGTCCGGGGCCAACGTCCTGACTTTC	CASSLEGSGANVLTF
NA	TRBD2	TRBJ2-7	TRBV5-1	TGCGCCAGCAGCTCTGGGGAGGGGATCTACGAGCAGTACTTC	CASSSGEGIYEQYF
NA	NA	TRBJ2-7	TRBV4-1	TGCGCCAGCAGCCAAGATAGGGGCTACGAGCAGTACTTC	CASSQDRGYEQYF
NA	NA	TRBJ2-7	TRBV7-3	TGTGCCAGCAGCTTAATAGGAGGGGATGAGCAGTACTTC	CASSLIGGDEQYF
NA	NA	TRBJ1-4	TRBV3-1/TRBV3-2	TGTGCCAGCAGCCCCCCCCGTCGGGGAATAACTAATGAAAAACTGTTTTTT	CASSPPRRGITNEKLFF
NA	TRBD2	TRBJ2-7	TRBV30	TGTGCCTGGAGTCTCGGGGGGACGAGGCAGTACTTC	CAWSLGGTRQYF
NA	TRBD1	TRBJ2-1	TRBV11-2	TGTGCCAGCGGGCCCGGACAGGGCTATGAGCAGTTCTTC	CASGPGQGYEQFF
NA	NA	TRBJ1-1	TRBV30	TGTGCCTGGAGTGCGGGGGGGAACACTGAAGCTTTCTTT	CAWSAGGNTEAFF
NA	NA	TRBJ2-3	TRBV7-3	TGTGCCAGCCGATCCCGGCCGGGAGTCGCAGATACGCAGTATTTT	CASRSRPGVADTQYF
NA	TRBD2	TRBJ2-7	TRBV6-5	TGTGCCAGCGGGAGGGGCAGGGTCGATCGCGAGCAGTACTTC	CASGRGRVDREQYF
NA	NA	TRBJ2-1	TRBV7-9	TGTGCCAGCAGCCGGGACACTCCCTCCAATGAGCAGTTCTTC	CASSRDTPSNEQFF
NA	NA	TRBJ2-7	TRBV9	TGTGCCAGCAGCGTAGGAGGCGAGCAGTACTTC	CASSVGGEQYF
NA	NA	TRBJ1-2	TRBV21-1	TGTGCCAGCAGCCCCGACAGAGATTATGGCTACACCTTC	CASSPDRDYGYTF
NA	NA	TRBJ2-7	TRBV7-9	TGTGCCAGCAGCTTACACAGCTCCTACGAGCAGTACTTC	CASSLHSSYEQYF